This T cell receptor (beta chain) was retrieved from a study of T cell responses to AZD1222 COVID-19 vaccine. Comments on this clone: Its antigen is undetermined.

Losses at the gene ends were 4 bases for V and 4 bases for J; bases not matched to a gene: 12. CDR3 length equals 16 residues. The germline V gene has CDR1 MDHEN and CDR2 SYDVKM. The assay was immunoSEQ multiplex PCR, and TCRdb's table has in-frame clones only and misses some. The sample records about 110,000 clones, 86% being singletons. Whole-study findings and limits: The study identified only 6 or 7 AZD1222 recipients as seropositive at baseline. Donors skewed white British and female; clonal diversity was possibly underestimated.

This material consisted of peripheral blood, taken on day 0 of AZD1222 vaccination. The sequence was obtained from an adult in good health. V is TRBV28 and J is TRBJ1-2; 7 positions match TRBD1. The CDR3 DNA reads TGTGCCAGCAGTTCCGCCCGGGAGGACAGGTTCTATGGCTACACCTTC. Residues: CASSSAREDRFYGYTF.